Listed below are T cell receptor beta chains from one sample, sequenced in a study of blood T cell repertoires in COVID-19. Sequencing used immunoSEQ multiplex PCR; TCRdb keeps in-frame clones, though not all of them. The sample has approximately 70,000 clones, around three quarters seen once. What was sequenced was peripheral blood. The origin of the receptors is a woman aged 70-85 years with acute or convalescent COVID-19. Each CDR3 is given with its conserved first and last residue. Each record gives: CDR3 DNA, CDR3 protein, clone size, J gene, D gene, V gene. D genes are given only for firm matches. Some rows mark clone size as missing; the rest say once, few, many or name a class of expanded clone.

TGTGCCAGCAGTCCCCGGGGGGATGAGCAGTTCTTC	CASSPRGDEQFF	NA	TRBJ2-1	TRBD2	TRBV6-5
TGTGCCAGCAGTTTAGCTAGGGCCAACGTCCTGACTTTC	CASSLARANVLTF	NA	TRBJ2-6	NA	TRBV28
TGTGCCAGCAGCCGCGAACAGGACACTGAAGCTTTCTTT	CASSREQDTEAFF	NA	TRBJ1-1	NA	TRBV7-2
TGTGCCAGCAGCCAAGCTACGCCTTTGAGAGAGCAGTACTTC	CASSQATPLREQYF	once	TRBJ2-7	NA	TRBV3-1/TRBV3-2
TGTGCCAGCAGTTCCTTATCAGTTCCCGAGCAGTACTTC	CASSSLSVPEQYF	NA	TRBJ2-7	NA	TRBV27
TGTGCCAGCACGGGACAGCCACTCTCACCCCTCCACTTT	CASTGQPLSPLHF	NA	TRBJ1-6	TRBD1	TRBV25-1
TGTGCCAGCAGTGGGCAGGGCATGAACACTGAAGCTTTCTTT	CASSGQGMNTEAFF	NA	TRBJ1-1	NA	TRBV2
TGTGCCAGCAGCCGGGACAGGGGGGGGCAGCCCCAGCATTTT	CASSRDRGGQPQHF	NA	TRBJ1-5	TRBD1	TRBV5-4
TGTGCCAGCAGCTTAGACGCGGGTCTCAACTATGGCTACACCTTC	CASSLDAGLNYGYTF	once	TRBJ1-2	NA	TRBV7-2
TGTGCCAGCAGTGAACGGACAGGGTATTCGCTTGGCTACACCTTC	CASSERTGYSLGYTF	NA	TRBJ1-2	TRBD1	TRBV2
TGTGCCAGCAGCCTCGGGACAGCCAACACCGGGGAGCTGTTTTTT	CASSLGTANTGELFF	NA	TRBJ2-2	TRBD1	TRBV28
TGTGCCAGCAGCTTAGACAGGGCGTCCACAGATACGCAGTATTTT	CASSLDRASTDTQYF	few	TRBJ2-3	NA	TRBV11-3
TGTGCCAGCACTTCACGGGGGTCCCCGGGCATCAATGAGCAGTTCTTC	CASTSRGSPGINEQFF	once	TRBJ2-1	NA	TRBV11-2
TGTGCCAGCAGCCTGAACAGGGAGATCACTGGAAACACCATATATTTT	CASSLNREITGNTIYF	NA	TRBJ1-3	NA	TRBV4-2
TGTGCCAGCAGCTTAGGTCACGGGTATGGAAACACCATATATTTT	CASSLGHGYGNTIYF	NA	TRBJ1-3	NA	TRBV7-6
TGTGCCAGCAGTTACGCGGGGGCAAGCACAGATACGCAGTATTTT	CASSYAGASTDTQYF	NA	TRBJ2-3	NA	TRBV6-2/TRBV6-3
TGTGCCAGCTCACCCGTGGGGGGCAATGAGCAGTTCTTC	CASSPVGGNEQFF	NA	TRBJ2-1	NA	TRBV18
TGTGCCAGCAGCCAAGCCCAGGGTAGACTGTTTTTT	CASSQAQGRLFF	NA	TRBJ1-4	NA	TRBV3-1/TRBV3-2
TGTGCCAGCGGTTGGACAGGGGGAGAGACCCAGTACTTC	CASGWTGGETQYF	NA	TRBJ2-5	TRBD1	TRBV3-1/TRBV3-2
TGCGCCAGCACGGGGCGGGGGGCCCCCTACGAGCAGTACTTC	CASTGRGAPYEQYF	NA	TRBJ2-7	TRBD2	TRBV5-1
TGCGCCAGCAGCTTGGGTCAGTTCGCGAACACCGGGGAGCTGTTTTTT	CASSLGQFANTGELFF	NA	TRBJ2-2	NA	TRBV5-1
TGTGCAGGGGCAGGGCGTGGCTACACCTTC	CAGAGRGYTF	few	TRBJ1-2	NA	TRBV30
TGCGCCAGCAGCGGAGGACAGGGGGCTTCCTCCGAGCAGTACTTC	CASSGGQGASSEQYF	NA	TRBJ2-7	TRBD1	TRBV5-1
TGTGCCAGCAGCCTAACGACAGGTTATAGCAATCAGCCCCAGCATTTT	CASSLTTGYSNQPQHF	NA	TRBJ1-5	NA	TRBV16
TGTGCCTGGAAAGGGAGGGGAGCCGGGATCACTGAAGCTTTCTTT	CAWKGRGAGITEAFF	NA	TRBJ1-1	NA	TRBV30
TGTGCCAGCAGTTACTCGATGGACCTAGGGGGCACTGAAGCTTTCTTT	CASSYSMDLGGTEAFF	NA	TRBJ1-1	NA	TRBV6-5
TGCGCCAGCAGCCAAGAGTGGGGTAGCGGGTCCCAAAACATTCAGTACTTC	CASSQEWGSGSQNIQYF	NA	TRBJ2-4	TRBD2	TRBV4-3
TGTGCCAGCAGTGACCTCGGGGACAGTTCCTACGAGCAGTACTTC	CASSDLGDSSYEQYF	once	TRBJ2-7	TRBD1	TRBV25-1
TGTGCCAGCAGCTTGGACGGGGTCTCTGGGGCCAACGTCCTGACTTTC	CASSLDGVSGANVLTF	NA	TRBJ2-6	NA	TRBV5-4
TGTGCCAGTAATCGTGGAGGAGGCAATCAGCCCCAGCATTTT	CASNRGGGNQPQHF	NA	TRBJ1-5	NA	TRBV19
TGTGCCAGTGGACAGTCGAACACTGAAGCTTTCTTT	CASGQSNTEAFF	NA	TRBJ1-1	NA	TRBV5-5
TGTGCCGTGGGCGGACAGGGCCCCACCGGGGAGCTGTTTTTT	CAVGGQGPTGELFF	NA	TRBJ2-2	TRBD1	TRBV28
TGCGCCAGCAGCCAAGATCCTGACAGGAACACTGAAGCTTTCTTT	CASSQDPDRNTEAFF	NA	TRBJ1-1	NA	TRBV4-3
TGCGCCAGCAGCTCGAGGGGGACAGCCGGGGCCGGGGAGCTGTTTTTT	CASSSRGTAGAGELFF	NA	TRBJ2-2	TRBD1	TRBV5-1
TGTGCCAGCAGCGCCGATTTTCGGGTTGGCTACACCTTC	CASSADFRVGYTF	NA	TRBJ1-2	NA	TRBV5-6
TGTGCCAGCAGCGTAGACGGGGGAGAATCGGGAGATACGCAGTATTTT	CASSVDGGESGDTQYF	NA	TRBJ2-3	NA	TRBV9
TGTGCCACCGGACTAGCGGGGACCACAGATACGCAGTATTTT	CATGLAGTTDTQYF	NA	TRBJ2-3	TRBD2	TRBV24-1